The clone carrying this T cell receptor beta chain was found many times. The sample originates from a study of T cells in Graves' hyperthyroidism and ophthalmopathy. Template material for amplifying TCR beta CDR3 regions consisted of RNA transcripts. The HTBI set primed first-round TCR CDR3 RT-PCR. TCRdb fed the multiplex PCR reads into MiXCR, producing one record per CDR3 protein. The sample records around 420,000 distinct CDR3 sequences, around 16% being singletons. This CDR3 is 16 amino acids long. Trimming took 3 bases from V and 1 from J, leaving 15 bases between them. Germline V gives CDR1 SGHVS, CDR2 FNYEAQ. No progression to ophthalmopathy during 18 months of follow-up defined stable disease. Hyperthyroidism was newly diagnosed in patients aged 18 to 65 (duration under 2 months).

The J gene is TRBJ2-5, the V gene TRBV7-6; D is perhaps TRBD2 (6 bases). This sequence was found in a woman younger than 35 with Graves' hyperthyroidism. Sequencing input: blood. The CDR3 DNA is TGTGCCAGCAGCTTGGGAGCGGGCGTTCTCCAAGAGACCCAGTACTTC. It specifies CASSLGAGVLQETQYF.